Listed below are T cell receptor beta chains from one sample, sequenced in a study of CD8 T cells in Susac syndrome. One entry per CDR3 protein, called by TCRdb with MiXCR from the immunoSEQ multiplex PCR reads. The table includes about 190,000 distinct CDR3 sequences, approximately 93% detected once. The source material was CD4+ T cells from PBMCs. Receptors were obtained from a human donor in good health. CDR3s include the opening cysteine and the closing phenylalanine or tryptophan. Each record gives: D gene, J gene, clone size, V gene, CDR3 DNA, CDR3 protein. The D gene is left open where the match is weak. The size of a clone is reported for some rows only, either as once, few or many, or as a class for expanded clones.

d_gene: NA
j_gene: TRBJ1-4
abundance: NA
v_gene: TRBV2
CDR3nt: TGTGCCAGCAGGGCCGACAGTCAATCTGAAAAACTGTTTTTT
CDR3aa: CASRADSQSEKLFF

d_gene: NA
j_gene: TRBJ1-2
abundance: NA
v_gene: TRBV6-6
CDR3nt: TGTGCCAGCAGAATTAGGGACTATGGCTACACCTTC
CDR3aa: CASRIRDYGYTF

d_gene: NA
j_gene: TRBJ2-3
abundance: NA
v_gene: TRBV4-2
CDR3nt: TGTGCCAGCAGCCAAGAGGCCGGGACTGGGGCAGATACGCAGTATTTT
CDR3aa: CASSQEAGTGADTQYF

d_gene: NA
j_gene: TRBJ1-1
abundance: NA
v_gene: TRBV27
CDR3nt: TGTGCCAGCAACCAAGGGGCAGGGGCGAACACTGAAGCTTTCTTT
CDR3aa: CASNQGAGANTEAFF

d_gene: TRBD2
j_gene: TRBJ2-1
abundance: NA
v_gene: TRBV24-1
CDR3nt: TGTGCCACCAGTGGGCCGGGACTAGGCGGTGAGCAGTTCTTC
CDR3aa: CATSGPGLGGEQFF

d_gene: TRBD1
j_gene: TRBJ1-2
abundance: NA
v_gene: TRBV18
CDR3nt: TGTGCCAGCTCACTGGGACAGAGCGTCTATGGCTACACCTTC
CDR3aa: CASSLGQSVYGYTF

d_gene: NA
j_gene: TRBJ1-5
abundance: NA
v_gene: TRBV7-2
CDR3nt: TGTGCCAGCAGCCATTCTCCAGGGTCGAGGCAGCCCCAGCATTTT
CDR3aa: CASSHSPGSRQPQHF

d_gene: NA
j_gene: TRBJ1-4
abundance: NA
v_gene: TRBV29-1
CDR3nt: TGCAGCGTAACGAATGAAAAACTGTTTTTT
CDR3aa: CSVTNEKLFF

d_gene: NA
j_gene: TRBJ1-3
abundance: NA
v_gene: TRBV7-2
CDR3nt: TGTGCCAGCAGCTTAGGGGCCTTAGGGACTGGAAACACCATATATTTT
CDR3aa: CASSLGALGTGNTIYF

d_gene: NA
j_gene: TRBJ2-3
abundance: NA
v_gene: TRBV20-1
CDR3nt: TGCAGTGCTAGAGATCCTGGGAAGAGCACAGATACGCAGTATTTT
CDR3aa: CSARDPGKSTDTQYF

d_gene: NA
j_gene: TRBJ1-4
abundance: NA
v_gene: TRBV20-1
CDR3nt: TGCAGTGCTTACAGGGATAAGGGCGAAAAACTGTTTTTT
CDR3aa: CSAYRDKGEKLFF

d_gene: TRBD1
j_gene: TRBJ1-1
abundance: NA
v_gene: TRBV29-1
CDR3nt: TGCAGCGTTAAACAGGGGGCTTCTGAAGCTTTCTTT
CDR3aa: CSVKQGASEAFF

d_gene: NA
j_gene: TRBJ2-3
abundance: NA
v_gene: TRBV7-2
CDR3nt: TGTGCCAGCAGCTTAGCGGCGGGGGATACGCAGTATTTT
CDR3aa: CASSLAAGDTQYF

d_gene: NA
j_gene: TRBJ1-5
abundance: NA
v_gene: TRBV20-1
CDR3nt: TGCAGTGCTAGTCAGGGAGAGCAGCCCCAGCATTTT
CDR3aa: CSASQGEQPQHF

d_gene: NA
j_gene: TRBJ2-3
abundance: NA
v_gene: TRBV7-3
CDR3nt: TGTGCCAGCAGCCCCCCGGGCGCAGATACGCAGTATTTT
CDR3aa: CASSPPGADTQYF

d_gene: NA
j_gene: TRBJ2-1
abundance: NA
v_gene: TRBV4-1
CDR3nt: TGCGCCAGCAGCCACCTAGGGGTCAGCGGCCATGAGCAGTTCTTC
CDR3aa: CASSHLGVSGHEQFF

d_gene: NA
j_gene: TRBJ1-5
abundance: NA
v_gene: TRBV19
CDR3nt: TGTGCCGGTAGTCGGGGCAATCAGCCCCAGCATTTT
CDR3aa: CAGSRGNQPQHF

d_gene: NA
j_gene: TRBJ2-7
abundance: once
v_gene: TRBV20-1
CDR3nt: TGCAGTGCTAAAGGGGACTCAGGTTACGAGCAGTACTTC
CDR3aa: CSAKGDSGYEQYF

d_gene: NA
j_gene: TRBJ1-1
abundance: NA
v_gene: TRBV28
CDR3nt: TGTGCCAGCAGTTTAAAATCCTTAGGCGGCGCTGAAGCTTTCTTT
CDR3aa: CASSLKSLGGAEAFF

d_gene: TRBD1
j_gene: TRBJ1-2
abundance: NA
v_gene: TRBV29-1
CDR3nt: TGCAGCGCCGGCCGACAGGGGGCAATCTATGGCTACACCTTC
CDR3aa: CSAGRQGAIYGYTF

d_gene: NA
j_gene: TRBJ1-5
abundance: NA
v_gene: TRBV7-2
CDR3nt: TGTGCCAGCAGTCTACAGGGTTCCGCTCAGCCCCAGCATTTT
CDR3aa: CASSLQGSAQPQHF

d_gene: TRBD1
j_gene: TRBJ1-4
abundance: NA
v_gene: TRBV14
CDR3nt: TGTGCCAGCAGCCGACGACAGGGGGCCGGTGAAAAACTGTTTTTT
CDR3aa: CASSRRQGAGEKLFF

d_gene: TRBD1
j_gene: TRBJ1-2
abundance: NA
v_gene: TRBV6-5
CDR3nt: TGTGCCAGCAGTGAGACGGGACAGGCCTATGGCTACACCTTC
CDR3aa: CASSETGQAYGYTF

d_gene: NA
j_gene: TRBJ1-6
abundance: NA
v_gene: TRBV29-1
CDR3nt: TGCAGCGTTGGCTTCCCGGGTTCACCCCTCCACTTT
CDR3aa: CSVGFPGSPLHF

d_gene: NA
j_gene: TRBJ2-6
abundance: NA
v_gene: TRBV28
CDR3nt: TGTGCCAGCAGGACGGGTTGGGCCAACGTCCTGACTTTC
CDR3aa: CASRTGWANVLTF

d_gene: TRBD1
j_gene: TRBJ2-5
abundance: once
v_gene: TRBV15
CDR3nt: TGTGCCACCAGCGCCCGGGACAGTTTAGAGACCCAGTACTTC
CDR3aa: CATSARDSLETQYF

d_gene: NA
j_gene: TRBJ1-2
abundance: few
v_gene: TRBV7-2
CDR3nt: TGTGCCAGCAGCTTGGTCTATGGCTACACCTTC
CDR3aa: CASSLVYGYTF

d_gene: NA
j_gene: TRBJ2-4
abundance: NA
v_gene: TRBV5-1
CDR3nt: TGCGCCAGCAGACAGGTTGCAGGGAACATTCAGTACTTC
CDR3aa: CASRQVAGNIQYF

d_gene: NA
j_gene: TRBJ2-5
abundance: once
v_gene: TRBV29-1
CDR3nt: TGCAGCGTTGGGCCGGGTTTGGAGACCCAGTACTTC
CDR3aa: CSVGPGLETQYF

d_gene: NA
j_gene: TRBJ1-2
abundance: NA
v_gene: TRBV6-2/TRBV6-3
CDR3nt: TGTGCCAGCAAAGGCACGGGGAAAGGCTATGGCTACACCTTC
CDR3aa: CASKGTGKGYGYTF

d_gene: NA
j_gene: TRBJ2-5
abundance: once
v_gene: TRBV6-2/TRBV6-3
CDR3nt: TGTGCCAGCAGTTACGGTCGGGAGACCCAGTACTTC
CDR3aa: CASSYGRETQYF

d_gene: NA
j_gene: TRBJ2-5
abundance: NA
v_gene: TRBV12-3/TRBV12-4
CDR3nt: TGTGCCACCCGGTGGGGGAGAGAGACCCAGTACTTC
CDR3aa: CATRWGRETQYF

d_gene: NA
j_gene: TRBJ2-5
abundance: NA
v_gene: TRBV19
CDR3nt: TGTGCCAGTAGTACAGGGTTCGGGGAGACCCAGTACTTC
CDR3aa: CASSTGFGETQYF

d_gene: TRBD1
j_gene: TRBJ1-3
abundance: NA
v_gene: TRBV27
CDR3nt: TGTGCCAGCAGTCCACGACAGGGGACCTCTGGAAACACCATATATTTT
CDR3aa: CASSPRQGTSGNTIYF

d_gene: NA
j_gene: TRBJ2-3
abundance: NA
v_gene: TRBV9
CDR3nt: TGTGCCAGCAGCGCCCTGGCAGATACGCAGTATTTT
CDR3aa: CASSALADTQYF

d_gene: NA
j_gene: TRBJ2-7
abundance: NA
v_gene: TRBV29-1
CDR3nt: TGCAGCGTTGAAGAAGGAACGGGGCGATACGAGCAGTACTTC
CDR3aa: CSVEEGTGRYEQYF

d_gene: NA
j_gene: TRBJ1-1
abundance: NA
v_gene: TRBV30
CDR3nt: TGTGCCTGGAGGATGGCGGGTTCGAGAATGAACACTGAAGCTTTCTTT
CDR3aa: CAWRMAGSRMNTEAFF

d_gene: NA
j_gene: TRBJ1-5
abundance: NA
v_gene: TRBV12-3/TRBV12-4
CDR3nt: TGTGCCAGCAGCCCGGACAAGGGCAAGCCCCAGCATTTT
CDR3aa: CASSPDKGKPQHF

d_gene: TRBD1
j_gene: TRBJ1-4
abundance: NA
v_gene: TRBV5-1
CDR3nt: TGCGCCAGCAGCTTGGTGGGGACAGCTAATGAAAAACTGTTTTTT
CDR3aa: CASSLVGTANEKLFF

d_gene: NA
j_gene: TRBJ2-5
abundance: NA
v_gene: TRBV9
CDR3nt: TGTGCCAGCAGCGTAGGGGGGAGCCAAGAGACCCAGTACTTC
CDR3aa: CASSVGGSQETQYF

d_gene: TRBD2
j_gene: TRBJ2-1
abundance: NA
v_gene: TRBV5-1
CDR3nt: TGCGCCAGCAGCTTATATCTTCTGGCTAGCGGGGGTTACAATGAGCAGTTCTTC
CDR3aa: CASSLYLLASGGYNEQFF

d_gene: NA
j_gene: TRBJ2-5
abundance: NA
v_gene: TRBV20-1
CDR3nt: TGCAGTGCCCGAAGGGGAGGCCAAGTCTGGGAGACCCAGTACTTC
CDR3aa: CSARRGGQVWETQYF

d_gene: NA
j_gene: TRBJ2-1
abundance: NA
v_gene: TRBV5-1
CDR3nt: TGCGCCAGCAGCTTGGCAGGTTTCGGGACGGAACCGTTCTTC
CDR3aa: CASSLAGFGTEPFF

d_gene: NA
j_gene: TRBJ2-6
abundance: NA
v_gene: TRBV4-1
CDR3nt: TGCGCCAGCAGCCAACTTCAGGGGCAGTCGACTGGGGCCAACGTCCTGACTTTC
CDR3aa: CASSQLQGQSTGANVLTF

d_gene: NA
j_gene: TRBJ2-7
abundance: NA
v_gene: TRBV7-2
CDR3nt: TGTGCCAGCAGCCTTCGACAGCAAGTCTACGAGCAGTACTTC
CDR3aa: CASSLRQQVYEQYF

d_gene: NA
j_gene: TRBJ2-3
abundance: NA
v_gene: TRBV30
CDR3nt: TGTGCCTGGGGGCGCCGCACAGATACGCAGTATTTT
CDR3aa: CAWGRRTDTQYF

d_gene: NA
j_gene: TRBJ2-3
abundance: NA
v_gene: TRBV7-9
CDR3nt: TGTGCCAGCAGGGTGAGGCCAGATACGCAGTATTTT
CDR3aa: CASRVRPDTQYF

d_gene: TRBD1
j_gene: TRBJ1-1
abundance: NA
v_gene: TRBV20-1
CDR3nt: TGCAGTGCTAGAGGGGCGGACAGGGGGCGAGGCACTGAAGCTTTCTTT
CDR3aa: CSARGADRGRGTEAFF

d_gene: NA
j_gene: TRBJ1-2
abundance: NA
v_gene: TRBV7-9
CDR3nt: TGTGCCAGCAGCTTTTTGGAGTCGGGGGGCTATGGCTACACCTTC
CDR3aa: CASSFLESGGYGYTF

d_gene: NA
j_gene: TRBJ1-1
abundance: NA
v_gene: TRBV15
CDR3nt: TGTGCCACCAGCAGAGAGAGCCATCAAGGCGCGGGGGCTTTCTTT
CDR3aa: CATSRESHQGAGAFF